This T cell receptor beta chain was profiled in a study of human T cells and chemical hapten exposure. Study context: The study lasted 20 to 25 weeks, and patients were dosed weekly with diphenylcyclopropenone on the scalp throughout.

MiXCR was run by TCRdb on the RACE reads, yielding one entry per CDR3 protein. The data contain about 82,000 distinct CDR3 sequences, 10% to 15% of them singletons. J lost 2 bases, V lost 0 bases, and 7 bases had no gene match. Looked up from germline, CDR1 is GTSNPN and CDR2 is SVGIG (reference sequence). The CDR3 runs 16 residues. Time point specified: patch test 3, about 24 weeks after DPC sensitization. As for treatment: therapeutic diphenylcyclopropenone sensitization with weekly scalp DPC. In this sample, this clonotype turned up many times. This TCR was sampled from a woman in her fifties or sixties with alopecia areata. Some clones in this sample may be carry-over from other donors' samples. The genes are TRBV30 and TRBJ1-2, with TRBD1 matching 9 bases. Sequencing was performed on whole blood, taken in connection with sensitization to the hapten diphenylcyclopropenone (DPC). The CDR3 region is CAWSVLGTGTNYGYTF. CDR3 DNA sequence: TGTGCCTGGAGTGTACTGGGGACAGGGACCAACTATGGCTACACCTTC.